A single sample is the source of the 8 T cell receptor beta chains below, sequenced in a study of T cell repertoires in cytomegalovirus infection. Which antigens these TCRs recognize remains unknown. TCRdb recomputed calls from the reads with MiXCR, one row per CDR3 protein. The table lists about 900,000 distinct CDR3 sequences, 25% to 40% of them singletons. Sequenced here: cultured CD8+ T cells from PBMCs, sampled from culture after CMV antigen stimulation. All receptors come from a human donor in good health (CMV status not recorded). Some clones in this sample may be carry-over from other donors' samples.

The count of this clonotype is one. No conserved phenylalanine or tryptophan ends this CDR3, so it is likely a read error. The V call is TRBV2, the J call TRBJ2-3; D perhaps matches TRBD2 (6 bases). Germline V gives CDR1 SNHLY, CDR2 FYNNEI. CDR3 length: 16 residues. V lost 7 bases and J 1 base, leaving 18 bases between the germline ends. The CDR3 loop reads CASTFLMRGGTDTQYS. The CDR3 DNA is TGTGCCAGCACCTTTCTAATGCGGGGAGGCACAGATACGCAGTATTCT.

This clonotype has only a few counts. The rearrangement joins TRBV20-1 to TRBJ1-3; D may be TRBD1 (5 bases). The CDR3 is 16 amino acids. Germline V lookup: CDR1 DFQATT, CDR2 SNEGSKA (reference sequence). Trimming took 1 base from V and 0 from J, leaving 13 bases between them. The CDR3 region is CSARVLGGLSGNTIYF. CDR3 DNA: TGCAGTGCTAGAGTTTTGGGGGGACTCTCTGGAAACACCATATATTTT.

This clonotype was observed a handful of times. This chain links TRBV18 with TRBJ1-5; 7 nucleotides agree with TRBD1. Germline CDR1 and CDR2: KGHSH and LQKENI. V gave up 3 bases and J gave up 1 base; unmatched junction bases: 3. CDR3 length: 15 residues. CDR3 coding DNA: TGTGCCAGCTCACCTGACAGGGCAAGCAATCAGCCCCAGCATTTT. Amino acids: CASSPDRASNQPQHF. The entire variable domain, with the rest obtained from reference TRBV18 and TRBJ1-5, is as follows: NAGVMQNPRHLVRRRGQEARLRCSPMKGHSHVYWYRQLPEEGLKFMVYLQKENIIDESGMPKERFSAEFPKEGPSILRIQQVVRGDSAAYFCASSPDRASNQPQHFGDGTRLSIL.

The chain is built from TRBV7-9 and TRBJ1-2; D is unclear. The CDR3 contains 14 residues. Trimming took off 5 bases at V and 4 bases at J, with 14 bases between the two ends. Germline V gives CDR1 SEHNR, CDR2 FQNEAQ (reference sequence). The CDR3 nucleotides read TGTGCCAGCAGCCAAAACAGCCCACTCTATGGCTACACCTTC. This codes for CASSQNSPLYGYTF.

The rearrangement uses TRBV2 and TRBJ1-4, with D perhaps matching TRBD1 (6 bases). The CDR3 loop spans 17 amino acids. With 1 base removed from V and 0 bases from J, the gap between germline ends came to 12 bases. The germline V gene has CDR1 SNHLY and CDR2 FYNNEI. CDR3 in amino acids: CASSEEGGFATNEKLFF. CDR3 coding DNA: TGTGCCAGCAGTGAAGAGGGGGGGTTCGCAACTAATGAAAAACTGTTTTTT.

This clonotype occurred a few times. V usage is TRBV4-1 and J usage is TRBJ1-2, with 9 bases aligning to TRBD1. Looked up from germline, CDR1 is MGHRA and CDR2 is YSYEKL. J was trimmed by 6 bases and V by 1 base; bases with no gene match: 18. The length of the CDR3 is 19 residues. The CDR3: CASSQGYQRTGDSFDGYTF. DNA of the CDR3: TGCGCCAGCAGCCAAGGTTATCAGAGGACAGGGGATTCGTTTGATGGCTACACCTTC.

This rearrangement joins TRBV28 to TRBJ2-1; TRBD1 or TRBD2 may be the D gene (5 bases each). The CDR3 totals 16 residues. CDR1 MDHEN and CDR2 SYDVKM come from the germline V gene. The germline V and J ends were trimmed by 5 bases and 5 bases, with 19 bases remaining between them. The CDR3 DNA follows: TGTGCCAGCAGTCCCCCCGAGGGGCGTGTCGACAATGAGCAGTTCTTC. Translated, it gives CASSPPEGRVDNEQFF.

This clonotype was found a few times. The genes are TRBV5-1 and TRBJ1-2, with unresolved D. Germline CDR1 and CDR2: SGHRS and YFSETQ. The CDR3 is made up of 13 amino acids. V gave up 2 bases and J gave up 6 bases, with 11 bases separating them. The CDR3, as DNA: TGCGCCAGCAGCTTCATGGCCGAGGATGGCTACACCTTC. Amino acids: CASSFMAEDGYTF.